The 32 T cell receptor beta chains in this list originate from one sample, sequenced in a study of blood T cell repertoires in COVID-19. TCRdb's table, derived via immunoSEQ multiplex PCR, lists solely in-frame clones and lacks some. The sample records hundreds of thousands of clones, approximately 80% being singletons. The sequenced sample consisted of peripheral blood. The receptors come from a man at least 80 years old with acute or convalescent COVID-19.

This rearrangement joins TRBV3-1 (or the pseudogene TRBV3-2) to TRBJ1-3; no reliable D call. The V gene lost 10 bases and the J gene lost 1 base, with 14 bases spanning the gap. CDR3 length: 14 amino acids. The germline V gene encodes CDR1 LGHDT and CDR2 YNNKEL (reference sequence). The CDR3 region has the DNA TGTGCCACCGCGACCGGAGGATCTGGAAACACCATATATTTT. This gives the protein CATATGGSGNTIYF.

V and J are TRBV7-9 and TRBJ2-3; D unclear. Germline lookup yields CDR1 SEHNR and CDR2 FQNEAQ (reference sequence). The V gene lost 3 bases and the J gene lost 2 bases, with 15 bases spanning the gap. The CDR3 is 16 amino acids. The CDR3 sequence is CASSFLQVLSTDTQYF. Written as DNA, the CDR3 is TGTGCCAGCAGCTTCCTCCAGGTCTTATCCACAGATACGCAGTATTTT.

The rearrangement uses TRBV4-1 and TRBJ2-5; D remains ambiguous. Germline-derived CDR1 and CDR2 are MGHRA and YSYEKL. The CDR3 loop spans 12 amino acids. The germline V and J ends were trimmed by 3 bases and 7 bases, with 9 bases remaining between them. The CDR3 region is CASSQPPGTQYF. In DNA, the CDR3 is TGCGCCAGCAGCCAGCCCCCGGGGACCCAGTACTTC.

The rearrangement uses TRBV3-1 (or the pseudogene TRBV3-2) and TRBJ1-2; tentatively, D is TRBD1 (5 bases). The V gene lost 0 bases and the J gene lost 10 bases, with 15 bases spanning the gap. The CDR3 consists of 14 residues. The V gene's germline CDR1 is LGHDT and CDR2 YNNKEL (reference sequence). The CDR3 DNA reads TGTGCCAGCAGCCAAGAAAGGCAGGGCCGCGTCTACACCTTC. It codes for CASSQERQGRVYTF.

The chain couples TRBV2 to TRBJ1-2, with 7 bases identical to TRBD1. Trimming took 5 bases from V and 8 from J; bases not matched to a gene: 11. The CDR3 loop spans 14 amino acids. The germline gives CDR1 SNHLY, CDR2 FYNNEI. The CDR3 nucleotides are TGTGCCAGCAGTCGACAGGGCCTTGCGTCGGGCTACACCTTC. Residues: CASSRQGLASGYTF.

CDR3 loop: CASSPPPLANYGYTF. CDR3 bases: TGTGCCAGCAGTCCTCCCCCTCTAGCTAACTATGGCTACACCTTC. This rearrangement joins TRBV28 to TRBJ1-2; D unclear. This CDR3 spans 15 amino acids. From germline, CDR1 is MDHEN and CDR2 SYDVKM. The germline V and J ends were trimmed by 5 bases and 0 bases, with 13 bases remaining between them.

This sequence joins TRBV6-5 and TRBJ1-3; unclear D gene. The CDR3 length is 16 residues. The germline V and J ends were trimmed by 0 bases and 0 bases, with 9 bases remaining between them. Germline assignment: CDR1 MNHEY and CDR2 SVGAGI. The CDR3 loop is CASSYSSGFSGNTIYF. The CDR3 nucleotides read TGTGCCAGCAGTTACTCATCAGGATTCTCTGGAAACACCATATATTTT.

The CDR3 here is CASSYQLGLAYEQYF. The CDR3 coding sequence is TGTGCCAGCAGTTACCAACTGGGACTGGCCTACGAGCAGTACTTC. The chain carries TRBV6-5 and TRBJ2-7; a possible D gene is TRBD2 (6 bases). Between the trimmed V and J ends, which lost 2 bases and 2 bases, there was a span of 13 bases. The CDR3 loop spans 15 amino acids. Per the germline V gene, CDR1 is MNHEY and CDR2 is SVGAGI.

The CDR3: CASSAGQTGELFF. The CDR3, as DNA: TGTGCCAGCAGTGCTGGACAGACCGGGGAGCTGTTTTTT. The chain has TRBV12-3 or TRBV12-4 and TRBJ2-2, with a possible D match to TRBD1 (6 bases). The V end was cut by 5 bases, the J end by 5 bases, with 9 bases between. The CDR3 is 13 residues long.

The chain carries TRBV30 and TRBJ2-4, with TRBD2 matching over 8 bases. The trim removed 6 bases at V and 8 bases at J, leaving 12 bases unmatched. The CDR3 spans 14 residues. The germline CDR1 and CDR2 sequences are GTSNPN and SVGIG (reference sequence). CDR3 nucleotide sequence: TGTGCCTGCAGTCCCGGGACTAGTAGGTACATTCAGTACTTC. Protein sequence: CACSPGTSRYIQYF.

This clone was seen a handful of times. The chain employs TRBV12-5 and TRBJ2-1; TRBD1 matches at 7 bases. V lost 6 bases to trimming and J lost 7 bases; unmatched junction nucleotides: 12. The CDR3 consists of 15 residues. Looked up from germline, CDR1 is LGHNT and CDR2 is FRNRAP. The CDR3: CASGPGQVGGNEQFF. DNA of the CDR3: TGTGCTAGTGGCCCCGGACAGGTTGGGGGAAATGAGCAGTTCTTC.

CDR3 loop: CASSLLKQGRSEKLFF. CDR3 DNA sequence: TGTGCCAGCAGCTTGCTAAAGCAGGGGCGCAGTGAAAAACTGTTTTTT. The chain carries TRBV5-6 and TRBJ1-4; possible D gene TRBD1, 6 bases. Trimming removed 1 base from V and 7 bases from J, with 17 bases in between. There are 16 residues in the CDR3. Germline loops: CDR1 SGHDT, CDR2 YYEEEE.

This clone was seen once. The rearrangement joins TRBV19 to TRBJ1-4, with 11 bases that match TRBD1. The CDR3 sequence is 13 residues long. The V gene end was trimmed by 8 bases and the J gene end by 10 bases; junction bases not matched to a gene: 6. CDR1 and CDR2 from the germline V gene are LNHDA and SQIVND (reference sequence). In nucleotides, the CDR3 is TGTGCCAGTGGGGACAGGGGGTTGTTAAAACTGTTTTTT. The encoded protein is CASGDRGLLKLFF. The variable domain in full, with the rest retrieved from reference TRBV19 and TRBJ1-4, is DGGITQSPKYLFRKEGQNVTLSCEQNLNHDAMYWYRQDPGQGLRLIYYSQIVNDFQKGDIAEGYSVSREKKESFPLTVTSAQKNPTAFYLCASGDRGLLKLFFGSGTQLSVL.

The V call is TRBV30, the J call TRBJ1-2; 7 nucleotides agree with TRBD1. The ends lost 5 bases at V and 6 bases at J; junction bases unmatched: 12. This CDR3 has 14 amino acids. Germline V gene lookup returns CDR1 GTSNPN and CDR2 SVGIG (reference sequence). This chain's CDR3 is CAWLRTGTRHGYTF. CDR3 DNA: TGTGCCTGGCTTAGGACAGGAACTCGTCATGGCTACACCTTC. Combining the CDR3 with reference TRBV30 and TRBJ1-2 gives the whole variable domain SQTIHQWPATLVQPVGSPLSLECTVEGTSNPNLYWYRQAAGRGLQLLFYSVGIGQISSEVPQNLSASRPQDRQFILSSKKLLLSDSGFYLCAWLRTGTRHGYTFGSGTRLTVV.

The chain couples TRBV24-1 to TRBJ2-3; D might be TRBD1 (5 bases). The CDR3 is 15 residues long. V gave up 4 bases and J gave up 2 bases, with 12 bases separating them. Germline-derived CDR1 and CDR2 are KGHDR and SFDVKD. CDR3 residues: CATSDEGDFTDTQYF. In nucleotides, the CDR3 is TGTGCCACCAGTGACGAAGGGGATTTCACAGATACGCAGTATTTT.

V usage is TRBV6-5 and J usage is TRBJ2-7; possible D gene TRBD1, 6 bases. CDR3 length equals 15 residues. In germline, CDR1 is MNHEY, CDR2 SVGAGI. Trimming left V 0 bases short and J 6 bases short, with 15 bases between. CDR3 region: CASSYSSAARGEQYF. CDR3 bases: TGTGCCAGCAGTTACTCGTCCGCTGCCAGGGGCGAGCAGTACTTC.

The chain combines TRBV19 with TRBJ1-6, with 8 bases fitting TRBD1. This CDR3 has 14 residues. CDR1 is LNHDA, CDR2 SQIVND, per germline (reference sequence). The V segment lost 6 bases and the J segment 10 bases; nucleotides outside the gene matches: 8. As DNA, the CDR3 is TGTGCCAGTAGGACGGACAGGGTAGGGTCACCCCTCCACTTT. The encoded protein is CASRTDRVGSPLHF.

The CDR3 sequence is CASSKTGGMTYEQYF. The CDR3 region has the DNA TGTGCCAGCAGCAAGACAGGGGGGATGACCTACGAGCAGTACTTC. The gene calls are TRBV3-1 (or the pseudogene TRBV3-2) and TRBJ2-7; 9 nucleotides align to TRBD1. CDR3 length equals 15 residues. Germline V CDR1 and CDR2: LGHDT, YNNKEL (reference sequence). Germline trimming cut 5 bases from V and 2 bases from J; bases unmatched to any gene: 7.

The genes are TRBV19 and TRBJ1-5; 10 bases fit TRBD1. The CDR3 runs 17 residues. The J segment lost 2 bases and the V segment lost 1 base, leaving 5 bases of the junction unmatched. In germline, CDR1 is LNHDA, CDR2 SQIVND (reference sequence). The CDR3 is CASSIGDRGRGNQPQHF. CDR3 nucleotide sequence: TGTGCCAGTAGTATAGGGGACAGGGGAAGAGGCAATCAGCCCCAGCATTTT.

CDR3 amino acids: CASSLYVTGVSYEQYF. In DNA form, the CDR3 reads TGTGCCAGCAGTTTGTATGTGACAGGAGTTTCCTACGAGCAGTACTTC. The chain joins TRBV28 to TRBJ2-7; possible D gene TRBD1, 6 bases. Germline V gene lookup returns CDR1 MDHEN and CDR2 SYDVKM. There are 16 residues in the CDR3. The V gene lost 3 bases and the J gene lost 1 base, with 16 bases spanning the gap.

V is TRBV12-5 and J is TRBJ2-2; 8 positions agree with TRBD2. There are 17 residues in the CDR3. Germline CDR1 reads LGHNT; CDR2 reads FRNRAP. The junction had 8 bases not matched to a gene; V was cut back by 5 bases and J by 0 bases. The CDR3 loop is CASGHPPGLANTGELFF. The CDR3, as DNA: TGTGCTAGTGGTCACCCCCCGGGACTAGCGAACACCGGGGAGCTGTTTTTT.

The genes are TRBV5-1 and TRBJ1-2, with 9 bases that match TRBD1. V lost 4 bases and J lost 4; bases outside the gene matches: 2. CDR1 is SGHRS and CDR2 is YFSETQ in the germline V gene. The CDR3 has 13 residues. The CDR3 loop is CASSTGQGYGYTF. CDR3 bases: TGCGCCAGCAGCACGGGACAGGGCTATGGCTACACCTTC.

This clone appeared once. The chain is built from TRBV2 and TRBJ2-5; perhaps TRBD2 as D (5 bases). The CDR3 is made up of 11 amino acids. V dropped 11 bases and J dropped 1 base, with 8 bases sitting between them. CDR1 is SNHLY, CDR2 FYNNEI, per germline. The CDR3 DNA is TGTGCCTCGACTACCCAAGAGACCCAGTACTTC. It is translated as CASTTQETQYF.

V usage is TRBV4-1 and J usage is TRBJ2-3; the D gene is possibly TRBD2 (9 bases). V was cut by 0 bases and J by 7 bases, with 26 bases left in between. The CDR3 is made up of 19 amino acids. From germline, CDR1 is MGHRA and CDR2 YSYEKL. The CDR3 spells CASSQEEGLLAGQVYTQYF. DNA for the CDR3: TGCGCCAGCAGCCAAGAGGAGGGGTTGCTAGCGGGACAGGTATATACGCAGTATTTT.

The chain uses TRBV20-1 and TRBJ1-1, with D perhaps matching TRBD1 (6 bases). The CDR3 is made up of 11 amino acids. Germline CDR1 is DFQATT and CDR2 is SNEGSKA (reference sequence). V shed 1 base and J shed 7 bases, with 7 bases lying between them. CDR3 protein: CSARGTVEAFF. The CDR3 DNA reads TGCAGTGCTAGAGGGACAGTTGAAGCTTTCTTT.

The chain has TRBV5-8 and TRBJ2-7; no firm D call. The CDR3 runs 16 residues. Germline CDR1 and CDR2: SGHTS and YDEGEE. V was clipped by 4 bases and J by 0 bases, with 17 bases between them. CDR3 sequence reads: CASSTLWSSPSYEQYF. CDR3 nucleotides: TGTGCCAGCAGCACCCTTTGGAGTAGTCCCTCCTACGAGCAGTACTTC.

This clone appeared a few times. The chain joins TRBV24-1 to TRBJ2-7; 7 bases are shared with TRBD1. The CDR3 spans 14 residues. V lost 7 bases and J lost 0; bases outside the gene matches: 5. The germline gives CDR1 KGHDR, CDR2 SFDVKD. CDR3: CATSPTGSSYEQYF. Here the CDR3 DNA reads TGTGCCACCAGCCCGACAGGGTCCTCCTACGAGCAGTACTTC.

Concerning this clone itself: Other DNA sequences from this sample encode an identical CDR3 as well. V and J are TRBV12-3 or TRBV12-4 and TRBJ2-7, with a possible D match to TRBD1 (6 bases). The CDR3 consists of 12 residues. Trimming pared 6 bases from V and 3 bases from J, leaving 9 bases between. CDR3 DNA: TGTGCCAGCAGCAGGGACATCTACGAGCAGTACTTC. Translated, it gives CASSRDIYEQYF.

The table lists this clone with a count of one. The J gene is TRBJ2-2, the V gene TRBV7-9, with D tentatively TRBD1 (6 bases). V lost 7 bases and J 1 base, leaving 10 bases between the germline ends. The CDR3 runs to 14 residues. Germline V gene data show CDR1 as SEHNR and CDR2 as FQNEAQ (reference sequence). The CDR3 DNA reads TGTGCCAGCATCCTGACAGGGAACACCGGGGAGCTGTTTTTT. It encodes CASILTGNTGELFF.

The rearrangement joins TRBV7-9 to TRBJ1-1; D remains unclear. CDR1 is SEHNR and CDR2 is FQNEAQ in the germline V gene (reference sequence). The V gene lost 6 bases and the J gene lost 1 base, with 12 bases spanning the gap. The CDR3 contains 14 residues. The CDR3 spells CASRPRAANTEAFF. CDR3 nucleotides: TGTGCCAGCAGACCGCGGGCGGCGAACACTGAAGCTTTCTTT.

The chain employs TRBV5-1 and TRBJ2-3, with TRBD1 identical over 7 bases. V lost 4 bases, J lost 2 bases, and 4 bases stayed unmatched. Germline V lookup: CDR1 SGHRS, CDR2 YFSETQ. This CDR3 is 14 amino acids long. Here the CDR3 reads CASSTGQLTDTQYF. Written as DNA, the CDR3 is TGCGCCAGCAGCACGGGACAGCTCACAGATACGCAGTATTTT.

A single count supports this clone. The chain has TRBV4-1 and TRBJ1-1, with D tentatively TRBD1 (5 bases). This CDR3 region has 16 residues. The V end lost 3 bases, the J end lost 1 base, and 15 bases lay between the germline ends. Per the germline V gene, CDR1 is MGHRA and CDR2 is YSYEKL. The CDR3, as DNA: TGCGCCAGCAGCCATGGCCTAGGGGTCCAGAACACTGAAGCTTTCTTT. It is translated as CASSHGLGVQNTEAFF.